These T cell receptor beta chains were read from a single sample in a study of T-cell reconstitution after alpha-beta-depleted transplantation in children. One entry per CDR3 protein, called by TCRdb with MiXCR from the PCR reads. The top ten hold less than 9% of the sample, which has 250,000 to 300,000 distinct CDR3 sequences, 9.5% to 13% seen once. Sequencing was performed on PBMCs, taken before TCRalphabeta/CD19-depleted stem cell transplant. The source is a boy in the first two years of life with acute myeloid leukemia, due to receive a stem cell transplant. CDR3s include the opening cysteine and the closing phenylalanine or tryptophan. The D gene is left open where the match is weak. Expanded clones get a size class; other rows say once, few or many, or leave the size out.

j_gene: TRBJ2-7; abundance: NA; v_gene: TRBV28; d_gene: TRBD2; CDR3nt: TGTGCCAGCAGCTCCCCAAGGAAGGCGGCTACTAGCGGGGCATCCTACGAGCAGTACTTC; CDR3aa: CASSSPRKAATSGASYEQYF
j_gene: TRBJ2-5; abundance: NA; v_gene: TRBV7-3; d_gene: TRBD2; CDR3nt: TGTGCCAGCAGCTTAGGAGTTGGGACTAGTGTGGAGACCCAGTACTTC; CDR3aa: CASSLGVGTSVETQYF
j_gene: TRBJ2-5; abundance: many; v_gene: TRBV12-3/TRBV12-4; d_gene: NA; CDR3nt: TGTGCCAGCAGGGAGTCAGGATGGGAGACCCAGTACTTC; CDR3aa: CASRESGWETQYF
j_gene: TRBJ2-2; abundance: many; v_gene: TRBV6-1; d_gene: TRBD2; CDR3nt: TGTGCCAGCAGTCTCCAGAGCGGGGGGAACACCGGGGAGCTGTTTTTT; CDR3aa: CASSLQSGGNTGELFF
j_gene: TRBJ2-7; abundance: many; v_gene: TRBV4-1; d_gene: NA; CDR3nt: TGCGCCAGCAGCCGCCTGGAGTTGGACAACGAGCAGTACTTC; CDR3aa: CASSRLELDNEQYF
j_gene: TRBJ2-2; abundance: many; v_gene: TRBV15; d_gene: NA; CDR3nt: TGTGCCACCAGCAGAGATGCCTTGTACACCGGGGAGCTGTTTTTT; CDR3aa: CATSRDALYTGELFF
j_gene: TRBJ2-3; abundance: few; v_gene: TRBV15; d_gene: TRBD1; CDR3nt: TGTGCCACCAGCAGAGTCCCATCCGGACAGGGGGCAGATACGCAGTATTTT; CDR3aa: CATSRVPSGQGADTQYF
j_gene: TRBJ2-3; abundance: NA; v_gene: TRBV7-8; d_gene: NA; CDR3nt: TGTGCCAGCAGCTTATCTTCGGGAATGGGCACAGATACGCAGTATTTT; CDR3aa: CASSLSSGMGTDTQYF
j_gene: TRBJ2-2; abundance: NA; v_gene: TRBV2; d_gene: NA; CDR3nt: TGTGCCTTCTGTTTCCTCGCGGGACCAGCCGTTCGGGTGGCCGGGGAGCTGTTTTTT; CDR3aa: CAFCFLAGPAVRVAGELFF
j_gene: TRBJ2-3; abundance: few; v_gene: TRBV4-3; d_gene: NA; CDR3nt: TGCGCCAGCAGCCAACCTGGAGGGGAAGATACGCAGTATTTT; CDR3aa: CASSQPGGEDTQYF
j_gene: TRBJ2-3; abundance: many; v_gene: TRBV7-2; d_gene: NA; CDR3nt: TGTGCCAGCAGCTTTGGTACGGCCTGGCCAGATACGCAGTATTTT; CDR3aa: CASSFGTAWPDTQYF
j_gene: TRBJ2-5; abundance: many; v_gene: TRBV6-1; d_gene: NA; CDR3nt: TGTGCCAGCAGAAACGGACTGCAAGAGACCCAGTACTTC; CDR3aa: CASRNGLQETQYF
j_gene: TRBJ2-1; abundance: many; v_gene: TRBV29-1; d_gene: TRBD2; CDR3nt: TGCAGCGTTGAAGCGGGGACTAGCTATTACAATGAGCAGTTCTTC; CDR3aa: CSVEAGTSYYNEQFF
j_gene: TRBJ2-1; abundance: many; v_gene: TRBV6-6; d_gene: NA; CDR3nt: TGTGCCAGCAGTCCCCCCTACAATGAGCAGTTCTTC; CDR3aa: CASSPPYNEQFF
j_gene: TRBJ2-7; abundance: many; v_gene: TRBV7-3; d_gene: NA; CDR3nt: TGTGCCAGCAGCTTACAGGGGGGCCACGAGCAGTACTTC; CDR3aa: CASSLQGGHEQYF